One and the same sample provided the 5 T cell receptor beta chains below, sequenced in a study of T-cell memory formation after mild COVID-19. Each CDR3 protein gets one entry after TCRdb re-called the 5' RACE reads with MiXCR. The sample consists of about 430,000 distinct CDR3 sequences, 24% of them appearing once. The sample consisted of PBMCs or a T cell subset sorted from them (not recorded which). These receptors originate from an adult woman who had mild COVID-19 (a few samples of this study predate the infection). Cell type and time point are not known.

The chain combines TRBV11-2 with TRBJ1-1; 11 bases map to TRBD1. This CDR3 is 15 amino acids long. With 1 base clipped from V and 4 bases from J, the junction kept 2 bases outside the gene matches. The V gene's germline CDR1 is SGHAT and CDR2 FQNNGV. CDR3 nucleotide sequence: TGTGCCAGCAGCTTAGGGGGGACAGGGGGCACTGAAGCTTTCTTT. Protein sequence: CASSLGGTGGTEAFF.

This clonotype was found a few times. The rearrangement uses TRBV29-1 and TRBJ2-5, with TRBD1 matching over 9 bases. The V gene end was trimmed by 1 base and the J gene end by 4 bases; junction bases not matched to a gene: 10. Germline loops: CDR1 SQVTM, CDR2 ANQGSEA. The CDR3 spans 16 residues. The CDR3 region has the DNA TGCAGCGTTGAAGGTATCGGGACAGGGAAAAGAGAGACCCAGTACTTC. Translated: CSVEGIGTGKRETQYF.

The CDR3: CASSQDKIAGYGYTF. The CDR3 region has the DNA TGCGCCAGCAGCCAAGATAAAATTGCCGGCTATGGCTACACCTTC. J is TRBJ1-2 and V is TRBV4-3; no reliable D call. CDR3 length: 15 residues. The germline CDR1 and CDR2 sequences are LGHNA and YSLEER. Trimming cost V 0 bases and J 4 bases, with 12 bases left between them.

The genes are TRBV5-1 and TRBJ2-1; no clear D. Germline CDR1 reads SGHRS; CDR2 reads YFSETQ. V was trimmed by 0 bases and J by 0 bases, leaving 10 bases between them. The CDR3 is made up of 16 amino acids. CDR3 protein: CASSLVSGISYNEQFF. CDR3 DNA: TGCGCCAGCAGCTTGGTTTCAGGAATCTCCTACAATGAGCAGTTCTTC.

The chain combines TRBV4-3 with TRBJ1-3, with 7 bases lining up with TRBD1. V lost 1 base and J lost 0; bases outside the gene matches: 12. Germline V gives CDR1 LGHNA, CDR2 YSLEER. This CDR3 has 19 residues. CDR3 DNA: TGCGCCAGCAGCCAAGGAGGCCCAGGACAGGACCTCTCTGGAAACACCATATATTTT. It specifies CASSQGGPGQDLSGNTIYF.